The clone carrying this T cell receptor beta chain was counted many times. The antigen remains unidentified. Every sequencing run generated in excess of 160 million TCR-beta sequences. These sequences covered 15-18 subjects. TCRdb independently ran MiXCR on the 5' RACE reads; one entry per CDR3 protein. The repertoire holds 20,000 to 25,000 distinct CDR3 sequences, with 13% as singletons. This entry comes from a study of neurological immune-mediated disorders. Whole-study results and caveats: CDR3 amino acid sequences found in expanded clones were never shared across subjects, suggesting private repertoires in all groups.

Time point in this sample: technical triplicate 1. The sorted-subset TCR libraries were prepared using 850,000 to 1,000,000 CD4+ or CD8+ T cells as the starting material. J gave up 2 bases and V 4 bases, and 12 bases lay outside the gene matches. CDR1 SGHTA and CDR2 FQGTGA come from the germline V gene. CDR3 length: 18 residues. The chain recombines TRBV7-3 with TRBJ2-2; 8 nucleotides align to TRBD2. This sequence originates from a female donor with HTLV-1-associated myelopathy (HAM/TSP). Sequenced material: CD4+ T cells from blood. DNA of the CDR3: TGTGCCAGCAGCTCCTCGGGGGGGTGGCTAGAAAACACCGGGGAGCTGTTTTTT. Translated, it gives CASSSSGGWLENTGELFF.